This TCR beta chain is from a study of identical twins. The V segment lost 5 bases and the J segment 1 base; nucleotides outside the gene matches: 7. This CDR3 has 16 amino acids. CDR1 and CDR2 from the germline V gene are SGHTA and FQGNSA. TCRdb recomputed calls from the 5' RACE reads with MiXCR, one row per CDR3 protein. The sample comprises hundreds of thousands of distinct CDR3 sequences, 8.6% of which are singletons, and roughly 0.97% rests with the top ten. These sequences were also reported in another study, on yellow fever vaccine responses in identical twins.

Sequencing was performed on PBMCs. The clonotype originates from a woman under 30 in good health. This chain uses TRBV7-2 with TRBJ2-7; the match to TRBD1 covers 11 bases. The DNA of the CDR3 is TGTGCCAGCAGCCGGACAGGGGGCGCGACGTCCTACGAGCAGTACTTC. This codes for CASSRTGGATSYEQYF.